Here is one T cell receptor (beta chain) with its context. Its antigen is currently unknown. By 5'RACE template switching, TCR cDNA was produced, with a universal primer site and UMIs added in the process. TCRdb ran MiXCR on the 5' RACE reads and lists one entry per CDR3 protein. This table has tens of thousands of distinct CDR3 sequences, roughly 6.9% appearing once. This entry comes from a study of T cells after yellow fever vaccination. The CDR3 is 15 residues long. Germline V gene sequence: CDR1 KGHDR, CDR2 SFDVKD. Trimming cost V 3 bases and J 8 bases, with 17 bases left between them. General study points: Weaker overall was a secondary response that nonetheless peaked faster, on day 5 versus 15. Clonotypes appearing in both CD4 and CD8 compartments existed, and their share was small. Most primary-vaccination clones reappeared after the booster (approximately 95% CD4, roughly 90% CD8).

Here the sequenced sample was CD8+ T cells sorted from PBMCs, taken about 5 days after the first yellow fever vaccination. The rearrangement links TRBV24-1 to TRBJ2-3; D call uncertain. The TCR comes from a man between 18 and 29 years old who received the YFV17D yellow fever vaccine. The DNA of the CDR3 is TGTGCCACCAGTGATCCTGGAGACGGGCATCCTACGCAGTATTTT. Amino acids: CATSDPGDGHPTQYF.